The clone carrying this TCR beta chain was seen just once. This sample was taken from a study of control samples from healthy donors and cancer patients. The data were produced by immunoSEQ multiplex PCR, yet TCRdb's version contains in-frame clones alone and is incomplete. The sample has 100,000 to 150,000 clones, over 75% seen once; the top ten hold 1.5% to 2%. The CDR3 consists of 13 residues. Trimming took off 8 bases at V and 5 bases at J, with 14 bases between the two ends. The germline CDR1 and CDR2 sequences are LNHDA and SQIVND (reference sequence). The rearrangement uses TRBV19 and TRBJ2-3; TRBD1 is a possible D gene (7 bases). The source is a man aged 18 to 35 in good health. Sequencing used blood. CDR3 amino acids: CASGGRGVDTQYF. The CDR3 DNA reads as TGTGCCAGTGGTGGCAGGGGGGTAGATACGCAGTATTTT.